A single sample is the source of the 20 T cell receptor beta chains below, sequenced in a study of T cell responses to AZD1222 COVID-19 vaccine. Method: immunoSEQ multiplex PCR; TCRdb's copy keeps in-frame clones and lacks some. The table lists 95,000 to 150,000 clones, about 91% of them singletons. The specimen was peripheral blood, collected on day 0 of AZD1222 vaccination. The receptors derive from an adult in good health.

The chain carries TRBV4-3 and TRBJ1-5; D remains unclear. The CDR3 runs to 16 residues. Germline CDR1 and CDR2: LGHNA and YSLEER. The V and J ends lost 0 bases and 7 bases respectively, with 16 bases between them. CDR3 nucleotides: TGCGCCAGCAGCCAAGATTGGCCCTCAGATAGCCAGCCCCAGCATTTT. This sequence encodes CASSQDWPSDSQPQHF.

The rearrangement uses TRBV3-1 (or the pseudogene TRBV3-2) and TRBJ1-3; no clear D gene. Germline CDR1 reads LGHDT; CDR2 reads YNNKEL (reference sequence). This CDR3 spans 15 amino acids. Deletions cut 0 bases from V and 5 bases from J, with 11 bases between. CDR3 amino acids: CASSQEWTARNTIYF. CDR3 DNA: TGTGCCAGCAGCCAAGAATGGACGGCCCGAAACACCATATATTTT.

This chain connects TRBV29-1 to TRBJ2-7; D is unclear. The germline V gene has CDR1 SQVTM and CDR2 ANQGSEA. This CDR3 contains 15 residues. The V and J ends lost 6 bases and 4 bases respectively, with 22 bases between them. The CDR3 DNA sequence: TGCAGCGTGGCCGGGTCCTTGGGCGGAGCATACGAGCAGTACTTC. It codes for CSVAGSLGGAYEQYF.

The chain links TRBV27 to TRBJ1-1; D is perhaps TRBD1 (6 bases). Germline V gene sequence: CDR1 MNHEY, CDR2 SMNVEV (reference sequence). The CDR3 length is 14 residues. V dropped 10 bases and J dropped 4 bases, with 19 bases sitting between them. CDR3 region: CATGRGGQLTEAFF. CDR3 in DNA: TGTGCCACAGGGAGGGGGGGTCAACTCACTGAAGCTTTCTTT.

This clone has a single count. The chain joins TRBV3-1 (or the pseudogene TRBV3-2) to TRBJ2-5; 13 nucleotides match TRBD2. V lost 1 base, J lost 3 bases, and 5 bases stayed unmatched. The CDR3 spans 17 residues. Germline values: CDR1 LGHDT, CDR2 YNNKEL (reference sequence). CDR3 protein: CASSQVLTSGGEETQYF. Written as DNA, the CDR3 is TGTGCCAGCAGCCAAGTCCTCACTAGCGGGGGGGAAGAGACCCAGTACTTC.

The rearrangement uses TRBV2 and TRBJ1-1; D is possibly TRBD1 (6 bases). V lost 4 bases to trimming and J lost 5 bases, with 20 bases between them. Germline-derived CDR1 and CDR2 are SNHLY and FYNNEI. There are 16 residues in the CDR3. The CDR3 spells CASSAPRGVVETEAFF. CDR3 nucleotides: TGTGCCAGCAGTGCCCCCAGGGGTGTCGTAGAAACTGAAGCTTTCTTT.

The chain's CDR3 is CASSVGHQNTEAFF. As DNA, the CDR3 is TGTGCCAGCAGCGTGGGCCACCAGAACACTGAAGCTTTCTTT. The rearrangement joins TRBV5-6 to TRBJ1-1; D gene unclear. Germline-derived CDR1 and CDR2 are SGHDT and YYEEEE. Trimming removed 4 bases from V and 1 base from J, with 11 bases in between. The CDR3 totals 14 residues.

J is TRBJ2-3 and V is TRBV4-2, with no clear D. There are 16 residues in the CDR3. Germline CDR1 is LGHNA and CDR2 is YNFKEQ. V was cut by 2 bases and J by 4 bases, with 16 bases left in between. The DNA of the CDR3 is TGTGCCAGCAGCCAAATAACTACATCGGATCCAGATACGCAGTATTTT. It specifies CASSQITTSDPDTQYF.

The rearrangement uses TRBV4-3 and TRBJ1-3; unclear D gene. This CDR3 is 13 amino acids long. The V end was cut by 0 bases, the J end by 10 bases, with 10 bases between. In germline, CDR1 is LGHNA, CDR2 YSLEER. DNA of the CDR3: TGCGCCAGCAGCCAAGATCTCCAACGGACCATATATTTT. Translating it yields CASSQDLQRTIYF.

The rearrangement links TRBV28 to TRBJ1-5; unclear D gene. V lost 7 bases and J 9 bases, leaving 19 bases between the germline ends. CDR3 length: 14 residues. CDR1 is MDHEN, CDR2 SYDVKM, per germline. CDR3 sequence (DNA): TGTGCCAGCAATGGGGAGGGCACCATTGGGCCCCAGCATTTT. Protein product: CASNGEGTIGPQHF.

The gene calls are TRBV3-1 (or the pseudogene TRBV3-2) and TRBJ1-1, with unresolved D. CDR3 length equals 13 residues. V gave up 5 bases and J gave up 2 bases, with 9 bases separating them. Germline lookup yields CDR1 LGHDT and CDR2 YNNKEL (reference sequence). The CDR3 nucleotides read TGTGCCAGCAGCGCGGGAGGCAACACTGAAGCTTTCTTT. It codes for CASSAGGNTEAFF.

The DNA of the CDR3 is TGTGCCAGCAGCTTCGTCCCTGTGGGGGCCAACGTCCTGACTTTC. Amino acids: CASSFVPVGANVLTF. This chain connects TRBV7-8 to TRBJ2-6, with no clear D. The germline CDR1 and CDR2 sequences are SGHVS and FQNEAQ. The CDR3 has 15 amino acids. V lost 3 bases, J lost 4 bases, and 10 bases lay in between.

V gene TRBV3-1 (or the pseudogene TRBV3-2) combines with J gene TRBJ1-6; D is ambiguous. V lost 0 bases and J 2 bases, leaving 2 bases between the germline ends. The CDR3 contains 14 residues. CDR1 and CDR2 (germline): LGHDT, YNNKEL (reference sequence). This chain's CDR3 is CASSQEAYNSPLHF. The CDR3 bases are TGTGCCAGCAGCCAAGAGGCCTATAATTCACCCCTCCACTTT.

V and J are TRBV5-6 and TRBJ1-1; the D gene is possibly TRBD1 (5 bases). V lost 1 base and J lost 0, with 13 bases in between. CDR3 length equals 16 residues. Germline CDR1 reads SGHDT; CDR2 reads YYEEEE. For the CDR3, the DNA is TGTGCCAGCAGCTTGAGAGGTGGGGGAATGAACACTGAAGCTTTCTTT. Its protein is CASSLRGGGMNTEAFF.

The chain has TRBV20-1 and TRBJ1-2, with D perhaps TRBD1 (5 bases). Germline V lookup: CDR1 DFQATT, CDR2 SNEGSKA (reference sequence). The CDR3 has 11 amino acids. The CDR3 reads CGGEFNYGYTF. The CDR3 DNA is TGCGGGGGGGAGTTTAACTATGGCTACACCTTC.

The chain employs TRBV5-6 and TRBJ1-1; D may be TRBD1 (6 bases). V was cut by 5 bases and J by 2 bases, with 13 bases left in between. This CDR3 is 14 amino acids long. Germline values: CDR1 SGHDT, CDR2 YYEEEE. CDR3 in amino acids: CASRTQGHNTEAFF. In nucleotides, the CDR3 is TGTGCCAGCAGAACACAGGGTCATAACACTGAAGCTTTCTTT. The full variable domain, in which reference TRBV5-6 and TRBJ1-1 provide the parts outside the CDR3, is DAGVTQSPTHLIKTRGQQVTLRCSPKSGHDTVSWYQQALGQGPQFIFQYYEEEERQRGNFPDRFSGHQFPNYSSELNVNALLLGDSALYLCASRTQGHNTEAFFGQGTRLTVV.

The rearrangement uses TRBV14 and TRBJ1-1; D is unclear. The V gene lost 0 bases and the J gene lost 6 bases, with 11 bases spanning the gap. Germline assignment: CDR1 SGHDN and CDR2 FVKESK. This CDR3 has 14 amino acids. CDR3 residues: CASSQEYEGSEAFF. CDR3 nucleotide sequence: TGTGCCAGCAGCCAAGAATATGAGGGATCTGAAGCTTTCTTT.

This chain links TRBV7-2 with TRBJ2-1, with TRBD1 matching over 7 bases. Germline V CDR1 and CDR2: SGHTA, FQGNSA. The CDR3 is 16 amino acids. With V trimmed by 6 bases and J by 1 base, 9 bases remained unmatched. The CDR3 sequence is CASREQGLVSYNEQFF. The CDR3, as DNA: TGTGCCAGCAGAGAACAGGGGTTAGTATCCTACAATGAGCAGTTCTTC. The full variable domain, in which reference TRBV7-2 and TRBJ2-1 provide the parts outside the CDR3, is GAGVSQSPSNKVTEKGKDVELRCDPISGHTALYWYRQSLGQGLEFLIYFQGNSAPDKSGLPSDRFSAERTGGSVSTLTIQRTQQEDSAVYLCASREQGLVSYNEQFFGPGTRLTVL.

Here the CDR3 DNA reads TGTGCCAGCAGCCGAAAGCAGGACATCTCTGGAAACACCATATATTTT. This sequence encodes CASSRKQDISGNTIYF. The chain employs TRBV14 and TRBJ1-3; possible D gene TRBD1, 5 bases. This CDR3 is 16 amino acids long. From germline, CDR1 is SGHDN and CDR2 FVKESK. V lost 4 bases, J lost 0 bases, and 13 bases lay in between.

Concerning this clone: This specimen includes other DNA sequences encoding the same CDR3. CDR3 coding DNA: TGTGCCAGCAGCTTAAGCAATCAGCCCCAGCATTTT. This translates into CASSLSNQPQHF. V is TRBV7-9 and J is TRBJ1-5; D uncertain. Germline values: CDR1 SEHNR, CDR2 FQNEAQ (reference sequence). This CDR3 region has 12 residues. The V end lost 2 bases, the J end lost 1 base, and 0 bases lay between the germline ends.